The count of the clone carrying this T cell receptor beta chain is one. These data come from a study of T cell changes during pregnancy in multiple sclerosis. Profiled with immunoSEQ multiplex PCR; TCRdb holds only in-frame clones, not every one. The repertoire has more than 25,000 clones, over 80% of them found once; the top ten carry about 9.6%. V lost 4 bases to trimming and J lost 3 bases, with 7 bases between them. This CDR3 region has 13 residues. Germline CDR1 MGHDK, CDR2 SYGVNS. This receptor was obtained from a female donor with multiple sclerosis, enrolled in a pregnancy study. The sequencing here drew on CD8+ T cells from peripheral blood mononuclear cells, taken in the first trimester of pregnancy. The chain combines TRBV25-1 with TRBJ1-5; D is unclear. CDR3 sequence reads: CASSGPNNQPQHF. The CDR3 nucleotides read TGTGCCAGCAGTGGCCCTAACAATCAGCCCCAGCATTTT. Based on the CDR3 plus reference TRBV25-1 and TRBJ1-5, the full variable domain is EADIYQTPRYLVIGTGKKITLECSQTMGHDKMYWYQQDPGMELHLIHYSYGVNSTEKGDLSSESTVSRIRTEHFPLTLESARPSHTSQYLCASSGPNNQPQHFGDGTRLSIL.